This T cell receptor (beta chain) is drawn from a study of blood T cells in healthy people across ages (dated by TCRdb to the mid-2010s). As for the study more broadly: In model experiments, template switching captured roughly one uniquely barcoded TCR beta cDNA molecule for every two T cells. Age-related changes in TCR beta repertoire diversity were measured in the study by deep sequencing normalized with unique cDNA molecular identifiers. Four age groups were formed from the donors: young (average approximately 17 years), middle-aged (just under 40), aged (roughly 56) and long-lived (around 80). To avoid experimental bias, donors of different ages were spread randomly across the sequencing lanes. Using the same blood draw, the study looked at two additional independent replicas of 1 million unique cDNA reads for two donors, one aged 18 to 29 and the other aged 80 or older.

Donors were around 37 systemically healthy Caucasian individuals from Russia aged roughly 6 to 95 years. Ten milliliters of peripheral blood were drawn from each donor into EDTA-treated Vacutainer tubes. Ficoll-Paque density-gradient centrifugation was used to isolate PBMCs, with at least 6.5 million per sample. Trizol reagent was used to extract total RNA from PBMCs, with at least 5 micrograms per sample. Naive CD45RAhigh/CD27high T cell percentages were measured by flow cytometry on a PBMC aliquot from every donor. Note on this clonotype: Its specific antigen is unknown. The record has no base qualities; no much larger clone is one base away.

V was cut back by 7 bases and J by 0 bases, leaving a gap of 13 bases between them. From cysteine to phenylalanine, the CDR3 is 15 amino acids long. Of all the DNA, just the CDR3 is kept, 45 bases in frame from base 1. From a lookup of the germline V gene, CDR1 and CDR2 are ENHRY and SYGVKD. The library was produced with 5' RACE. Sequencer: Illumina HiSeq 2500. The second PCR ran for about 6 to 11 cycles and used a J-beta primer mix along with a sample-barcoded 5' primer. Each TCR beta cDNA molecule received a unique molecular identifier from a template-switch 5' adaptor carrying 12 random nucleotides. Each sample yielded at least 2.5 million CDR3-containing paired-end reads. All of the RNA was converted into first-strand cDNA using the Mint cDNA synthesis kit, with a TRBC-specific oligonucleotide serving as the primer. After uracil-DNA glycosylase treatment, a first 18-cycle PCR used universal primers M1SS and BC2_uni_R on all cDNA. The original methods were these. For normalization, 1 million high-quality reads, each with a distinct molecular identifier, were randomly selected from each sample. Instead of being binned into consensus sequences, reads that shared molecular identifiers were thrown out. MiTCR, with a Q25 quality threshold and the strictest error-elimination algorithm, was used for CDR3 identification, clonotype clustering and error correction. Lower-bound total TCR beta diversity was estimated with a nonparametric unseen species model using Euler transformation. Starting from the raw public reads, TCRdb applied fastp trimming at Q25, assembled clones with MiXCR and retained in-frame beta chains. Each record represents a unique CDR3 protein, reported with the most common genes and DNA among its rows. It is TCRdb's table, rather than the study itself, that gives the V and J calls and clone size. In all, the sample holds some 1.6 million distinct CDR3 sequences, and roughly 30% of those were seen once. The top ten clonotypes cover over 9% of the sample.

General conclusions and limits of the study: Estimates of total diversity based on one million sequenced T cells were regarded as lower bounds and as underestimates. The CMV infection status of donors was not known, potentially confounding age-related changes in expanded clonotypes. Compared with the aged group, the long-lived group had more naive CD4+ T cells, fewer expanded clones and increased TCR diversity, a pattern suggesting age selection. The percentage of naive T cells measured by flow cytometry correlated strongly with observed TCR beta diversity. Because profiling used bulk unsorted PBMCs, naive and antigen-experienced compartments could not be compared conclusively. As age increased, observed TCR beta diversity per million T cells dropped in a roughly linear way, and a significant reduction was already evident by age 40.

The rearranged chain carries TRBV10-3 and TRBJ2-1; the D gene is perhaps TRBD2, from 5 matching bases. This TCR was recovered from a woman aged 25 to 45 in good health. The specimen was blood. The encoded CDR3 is CAINPDWSSYNEQFF. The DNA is TGTGCCATCAATCCGGACTGGAGCTCCTACAATGAGCAGTTCTTC.